The table lists the clone carrying this TCR beta chain with a count of one. Its antigen is unidentified. The CDR3 has 13 amino acids. The germline CDR1 and CDR2 sequences are MNHEY and SVGAGI. V lost 7 bases and J 12 bases, leaving 22 bases between the germline ends. This entry is derived from a study of cytomegalovirus exposure and HLA in healthy donors. The study's findings and limits: At a 0.05 false discovery rate, a later analysis found around 15,000 TCR beta sequences to be associated with HLA alleles. Among donors in an Asian-associated ancestry cluster, a later analysis reportedly found fewer N-insertions than the approximately 670-donor mean. Among TCR sequences, most were rare, though some public TCRs appeared in many donors.

Both 60 Vbeta primers and 13 Jbeta primers went into the PCR. The data were produced by immunoSEQ multiplex PCR, yet TCRdb's version contains in-frame clones alone and is incomplete. Altogether under 120,000 clones are present, around 60% being singletons, with the ten largest covering about 3.8%. This clonotype was sampled from a man aged 25 to 40 in good health and CMV-seropositive. The material sequenced was PBMCs. The J gene is TRBJ2-7, the V gene TRBV6-5; D unclear. The CDR3 coding sequence is TGTGCCAGCACGATTAGCCTCGAGATCGGTTGGTACTTC. Translated: CASTISLEIGWYF.